The next 26 T cell receptor beta chains were all read from a single sample in a study of vaccination and CD4 T cells after COVID-19. Documented treatment: approximately nine-day PBMC culture with coronavirus spike peptide pools or control peptides (ViraFEST assay). The Oncomine TCR Beta short-read assay was applied to DNA of cultured CD4+ T cells. Via MiXCR, TCRdb re-called the PCR reads, giving one row per CDR3 protein. The table has approximately 12,000 distinct CDR3 sequences, around three fifths seen once. Their antigens are not known. The sequenced sample was CD4+ T cells from blood, cultured in vitro, obtained before SARS-CoV-2 vaccination. These receptor sequences come from a human donor who had recovered from COVID-19.

There are a few counts of this clonotype. V is TRBV7-2 and J is TRBJ2-1; 7 bases agree with TRBD2. This CDR3 region has 14 residues. The V gene's germline CDR1 is SGHTA and CDR2 FQGNSA. Trimming removed 6 bases from V and 2 bases from J; junction bases left unmatched: 4. The CDR3 DNA reads TGTGCCAGCAGACGAAGCGGGGCCTACAATGAGCAGTTCTTC. Amino acid sequence: CASRRSGAYNEQFF.

The chain carries TRBV20-1 and TRBJ2-2; possible D gene TRBD2, 5 bases. The V end was cut by 7 bases, the J end by 1 base, with 16 bases between. The CDR3 length is 15 residues. The germline V gene encodes CDR1 DFQATT and CDR2 SNEGSKA (reference sequence). The CDR3 loop reads CSVTPSSKNTGELFF. DNA of the CDR3: TGCAGTGTTACCCCTAGCAGTAAGAACACCGGGGAGCTGTTTTTT.

This chain joins TRBV7-8 and TRBJ2-7, with TRBD2 matching over 7 bases. The CDR3 spans 15 residues. The V segment lost 5 bases and the J segment 9 bases; nucleotides outside the gene matches: 16. The V gene's germline CDR1 is SGHVS and CDR2 FQNEAQ. CDR3 sequence (DNA): TGTGCCAGCAGCGCCCGACTAGCAGCCGCTTCTTTGCAGTACTTC. As protein: CASSARLAAASLQYF.

This chain links TRBV21-1 with TRBJ2-1. TRBV21-1 is listed as a pseudogene. This CDR3 has 14 amino acids. CDR3 coding DNA: TGTGCCAGCAGCAAAGCAGAAACTATGGATGAGCAGTTCTTC. This sequence encodes CASSKAETMDEQFF.

V is TRBV20-1 and J is TRBJ2-7, with D unresolved. CDR3 size: 15 residues. Germline values: CDR1 DFQATT, CDR2 SNEGSKA (reference sequence). The germline V and J ends were trimmed by 3 bases and 0 bases, with 15 bases remaining between them. For the CDR3, the DNA is TGCAGTGCTAGGACAAGCGTGGGGTACTCCTACGAGCAGTACTTC. Its translation is CSARTSVGYSYEQYF.

This clonotype has more than one count but fewer than ten. V gene TRBV6-1 combines with J gene TRBJ2-5, with TRBD1 as a possible D gene (6 bases). CDR3 length: 15 residues. In germline, CDR1 is MNHNS, CDR2 SASEGT. The V end was cut by 5 bases, the J end by 2 bases, with 15 bases between. The CDR3 is CASSRGRGIQETQYF. The CDR3 DNA reads as TGTGCCAGCAGTCGCGGTAGGGGGATACAAGAGACCCAGTACTTC.

V usage is TRBV20-1 and J usage is TRBJ2-2; D may be TRBD1 (5 bases). The germline gives CDR1 DFQATT, CDR2 SNEGSKA (reference sequence). CDR3 length: 14 amino acids. Trimming took 0 bases from V and 2 from J, leaving 7 bases between them. This CDR3 is CSARDRGNTGELFF. CDR3 nucleotide sequence: TGCAGTGCTAGAGATAGGGGAAACACCGGGGAGCTGTTTTTT.

V is TRBV20-1 and J is TRBJ1-1; no reliable D call. Germline-derived CDR1 and CDR2 are DFQATT and SNEGSKA (reference sequence). The CDR3 is 10 residues long. Trimming took 6 bases from V and 8 from J, leaving 10 bases between them. Here the CDR3 reads CSADGVEAFF. The DNA for the CDR3 is TGCAGTGCCGATGGTGTAGAAGCTTTCTTT.

The genes are TRBV24-1 and TRBJ2-1; 8 positions agree with TRBD2. After removal of 3 bases from V and 0 bases from J, the junction contained 3 bases not matched to a gene. Germline CDR1 and CDR2: KGHDR and SFDVKD. There are 16 residues in the CDR3. This CDR3 is CATSDGAGASYNEQFF. In DNA form, the CDR3 reads TGTGCCACCAGTGATGGAGCGGGAGCCTCCTACAATGAGCAGTTCTTC.

The chain couples TRBV6-2 or TRBV6-3 to TRBJ2-2, with unresolved D. CDR1 is MNHEY and CDR2 is SVGEGT in the germline V gene. With 4 bases removed from V and 2 bases from J, the gap between germline ends came to 11 bases. The CDR3 is made up of 15 amino acids. The CDR3 sequence: CASSSVRLNTGELFF. In DNA form, the CDR3 reads TGTGCCAGCAGTTCCGTCCGCCTAAACACCGGGGAGCTGTTTTTT.

This chain joins TRBV30 and TRBJ2-7, with 10 bases that match TRBD2. Germline assignment: CDR1 GTSNPN and CDR2 SVGIG (reference sequence). V lost 0 bases to trimming and J lost 4 bases; unmatched junction nucleotides: 6. The CDR3 consists of 15 residues. CDR3 DNA sequence: TGTGCCTGGAGTGTATTGGCTAGCGGGAGTTACGAGCAGTACTTC. It yields the protein CAWSVLASGSYEQYF.

In nucleotides, the CDR3 is TGTGCCTGGAAGATATACAATGAGCAGTTCTTC. This translates into CAWKIYNEQFF. The chain uses TRBV30 and TRBJ2-1; D not resolved. Trimming removed 4 bases at V and 4 bases at J, with 5 bases between. The CDR3 consists of 11 residues. CDR1 is GTSNPN, CDR2 SVGIG, per germline (reference sequence). Drawing the rest from reference TRBV30 and TRBJ2-1, the complete variable domain is SQTIHQWPATLVQPVGSPLSLECTVEGTSNPNLYWYRQAAGRGLQLLFYSVGIGQISSEVPQNLSASRPQDRQFILSSKKLLLSDSGFYLCAWKIYNEQFFGPGTRLTVL.

The chain joins TRBV6-5 to TRBJ2-7; 15 nucleotides agree with TRBD2. The trim removed 0 bases at V and 0 bases at J, leaving 3 bases unmatched. The CDR3 loop spans 18 amino acids. CDR1 and CDR2 (germline): MNHEY, SVGAGI. CDR3 coding DNA: TGTGCCAGCAGTTACTCGACGGGACTAGCGGGAGGCTCCTACGAGCAGTACTTC. Protein sequence: CASSYSTGLAGGSYEQYF.

V and J are TRBV9 and TRBJ2-2; D is unresolved. The V end was cut by 4 bases, the J end by 5 bases, with 15 bases between. Germline V gives CDR1 SGDLS, CDR2 YYNGEE. The CDR3 covers 15 residues. The CDR3 spells CASSIRALGTGELFF. The CDR3 region has the DNA TGTGCCAGCAGCATCCGGGCCCTGGGGACCGGGGAGCTGTTTTTT.

The chain combines TRBV20-1 with TRBJ2-3, with a weak D call TRBD2 (6 bases). V was pared by 6 bases and J by 1 base, with 14 bases between. Germline V gene lookup returns CDR1 DFQATT and CDR2 SNEGSKA (reference sequence). The CDR3 length is 14 residues. The CDR3 sequence: CSARVGGGTDTQYF. For the CDR3, the DNA is TGCAGTGCGAGGGTGGGAGGAGGCACAGATACGCAGTATTTT.

The rearrangement links TRBV28 to TRBJ2-7, with no clear D. This CDR3 contains 10 residues. CDR1 and CDR2 from the germline V gene are MDHEN and SYDVKM. Trimming pared 6 bases from V and 3 bases from J, leaving 3 bases between. CDR3 bases: TGTGCCAGCAGCTACTACGAGCAGTACTTC. This translates into CASSYYEQYF.

V usage is TRBV5-1 and J usage is TRBJ1-1, with unresolved D. V was shortened by 0 bases and J by 1 base, with 7 bases between the two germline ends. The germline CDR1 and CDR2 sequences are SGHRS and YFSETQ. CDR3 size: 14 residues. As DNA, the CDR3 is TGCGCCAGCAGCTTGGACGCAGCGAACACTGAAGCTTTCTTT. It translates to CASSLDAANTEAFF.

The V call is TRBV20-1, the J call TRBJ1-2; TRBD1 aligns across 7 bases. This CDR3 region has 13 residues. Per germline, CDR1 DFQATT and CDR2 SNEGSKA (reference sequence). V shed 5 bases, J shed 4 bases, and the junction held 7 bases outside the gene matches. CDR3 bases: TGCAGTGCTCGACAGGGAACTACCTATGGCTACACCTTC. Its translation: CSARQGTTYGYTF.

This clonotype was observed a few times. The V and J genes are TRBV24-1 and TRBJ2-5; 9 bases fit TRBD1. The junction had 6 bases not matched to a gene; V was cut back by 1 base and J by 4 bases. CDR3 length: 16 amino acids. CDR1 KGHDR and CDR2 SFDVKD come from the germline V gene. CDR3 sequence (DNA): TGTGCCACCAGTGATTTAGGTGGGACAGGGCGAGAGACCCAGTACTTC. It codes for CATSDLGGTGRETQYF.

V is TRBV2 and J is TRBJ1-2; D perhaps matches TRBD1 (6 bases). Germline V lookup: CDR1 SNHLY, CDR2 FYNNEI. The V gene lost 4 bases and the J gene lost 6 bases, with 12 bases spanning the gap. This CDR3 is built from 13 residues. The CDR3 loop is CASSARGADGYTF. For the CDR3, the DNA is TGTGCCAGCAGTGCTCGGGGGGCAGATGGCTACACCTTC.

The sample holds a few counts of this clonotype. The V gene is TRBV20-1, the J gene TRBJ1-6; D is ambiguous. The V gene lost 3 bases and the J gene lost 6 bases, with 15 bases spanning the gap. CDR1 and CDR2 from the germline V gene are DFQATT and SNEGSKA (reference sequence). The CDR3 consists of 15 residues. The CDR3 DNA sequence: TGCAGTGCTAGTGGGCTGTTTGAGCTTAATTCACCCCTCCACTTT. Its translation is CSASGLFELNSPLHF.

The chain links TRBV7-3 to TRBJ2-3; 8 bases map to TRBD2. Germline CDR1 is SGHTA and CDR2 is FQGTGA. This CDR3 has 15 residues. Trimming removed 4 bases from V and 2 bases from J; junction bases left unmatched: 5. CDR3 DNA sequence: TGTGCCAGCAGCTCGGGAGCGGGAGCCACAGATACGCAGTATTTT. Amino acid sequence: CASSSGAGATDTQYF.

The genes are TRBV20-1 and TRBJ2-3; D is unresolved. V was shortened by 6 bases and J by 1 base, with 11 bases between the two germline ends. CDR1 and CDR2 (germline): DFQATT, SNEGSKA (reference sequence). The CDR3 runs 13 residues. For the CDR3, the DNA is TGCAGTGCCCCATCCACCGGCACAGATACGCAGTATTTT. This gives the protein CSAPSTGTDTQYF.

The gene calls are TRBV7-9 and TRBJ2-2; the match to TRBD2 covers 11 bases. Germline lookup yields CDR1 SEHNR and CDR2 FQNEAQ (reference sequence). V trimming: 5 bases; J trimming: 0 bases; junction bases outside the gene matches: 11. The CDR3 has 19 residues. Here the CDR3 DNA reads TGTGCCAGCAGCGGGTACGGACTAGCGGGCCATTCGAACACCGGGGAGCTGTTTTTT. It codes for CASSGYGLAGHSNTGELFF.

This chain links TRBV6-2 or TRBV6-3 with TRBJ2-5; 7 nucleotides match TRBD2. Germline V gives CDR1 MNHEY, CDR2 SVGEGT. Trimming took 8 bases from V and 1 from J; bases not matched to a gene: 7. The CDR3 is 14 amino acids. CDR3 coding DNA: TGTGCCAGCTTCGGGGGGAGACGCCAAGAGACCCAGTACTTC. Translating gives CASFGGRRQETQYF.

The chain employs TRBV20-1 and TRBJ2-5; 9 positions agree with TRBD2. The V gene's germline CDR1 is DFQATT and CDR2 SNEGSKA (reference sequence). V was pared by 3 bases and J by 1 base, with 6 bases of the junction left unmatched. The CDR3 has 15 amino acids. This CDR3 reads CSARSPSGIQETQYF. CDR3 sequence (DNA): TGCAGTGCTAGGTCGCCTAGCGGGATCCAAGAGACCCAGTACTTC.